The present TCR beta chain was sequenced within a study of molecular identifiers for immune sequencing clone quantification. The study's findings and limits: Highly expanded clone sizes could be underestimated by identical TCR molecules that share a barcode. In CMV-specific effectors, clones above 20 copies held over 98% of molecules; naive, under 1%. One cell's worth of spiked Jurkat TCR RNA was reportedly detectable among about a million naive cells.

One entry per CDR3 protein, called by TCRdb with MiXCR from the PCR reads. The data contain 15,000 to 20,000 distinct CDR3 sequences, around 23% of them seen just once; the ten biggest clones take up roughly 6.7%. Germline V CDR1 and CDR2: DFQATT, SNEGSKA (reference sequence). V dropped 3 bases and J dropped 2 bases, with 15 bases sitting between them. This CDR3 has 15 amino acids. By share, this clonotype ranks as medium-sized. The antigen is not known. The chain combines TRBV20-1 with TRBJ2-3; D might be TRBD1 (5 bases). The receptor was derived from a human donor in good health. Some libraries in this study had Jurkat cell RNA spiked in. Material for sequencing was naive CD8+ T cells from blood, with Jurkat cell RNA spiked in. Stated subset: FACS-sorted CD8+CD4-CCR7+CD45RA+ naive T cells. The CDR3 bases are TGCAGTGCTAGTTTCGGACAAACTACCACAGATACGCAGTATTTT. It specifies CSASFGQTTTDTQYF.